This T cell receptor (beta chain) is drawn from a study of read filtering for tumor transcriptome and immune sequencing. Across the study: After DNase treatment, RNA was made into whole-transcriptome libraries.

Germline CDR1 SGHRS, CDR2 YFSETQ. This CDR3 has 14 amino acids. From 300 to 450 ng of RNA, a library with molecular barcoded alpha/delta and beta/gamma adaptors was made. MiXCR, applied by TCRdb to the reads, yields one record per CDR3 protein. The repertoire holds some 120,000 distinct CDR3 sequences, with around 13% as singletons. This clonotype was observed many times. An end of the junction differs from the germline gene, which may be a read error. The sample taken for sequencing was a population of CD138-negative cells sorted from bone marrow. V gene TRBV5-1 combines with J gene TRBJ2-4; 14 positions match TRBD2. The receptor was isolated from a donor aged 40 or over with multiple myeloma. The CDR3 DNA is TGCGCCAGCAGCGCAGGGACTAGCGGGAGTATTCGGTACTTC. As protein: CASSAGTSGSIRYF.